Listed below are T cell receptor beta chains from one sample, sequenced in a study of spatial heterogeneity in lung cancer. One entry per CDR3 protein, called by TCRdb with MiXCR from the 5' RACE reads. The table shows about 17,000 distinct CDR3 sequences, with about a fifth occurring only once. Sequenced here: PBMCs, sampled at surgery. These receptors all come from a male donor with early-stage non-small cell lung cancer. Both conserved end residues are part of each CDR3. The order of the fields is J gene, clone size, D gene, V gene, CDR3 DNA, CDR3 protein. The D gene is left open where the match is weak. Size is omitted from some rows. Given values are once, few, many or a class for expanded clones.

TRBJ2-5,few,NA,TRBV29-1,TGCAGCGTTTGGCTCGAGGGGAGAGAGACCCAGTACTTC,CSVWLEGRETQYF
TRBJ2-7,many,TRBD1,TRBV5-4,TGTGCCAGCAAGGGACAGGGGGTCGAGCAGTACTTC,CASKGQGVEQYF
TRBJ2-5,few,TRBD1,TRBV7-6,TGTGCCAGCAGCGTTGGACAGGGCCAATTCCAAGAGACCCAGTACTTC,CASSVGQGQFQETQYF
TRBJ2-3,many,TRBD2,TRBV19,TGTGCCAGTGAACTAGCGGGCACAGATACGCAGTATTTT,CASELAGTDTQYF
TRBJ1-2,few,TRBD1,TRBV14,TGTGCCAGCAGCCGCTTGACCGGGACAGGAGACTTGAACTATGGCTACACCTTC,CASSRLTGTGDLNYGYTF
TRBJ1-4,NA,TRBD1,TRBV5-1,TGCGCCAGCAGCTCCCAGCCACAGGGGGCGGATGAAAAACTGTTTTTT,CASSSQPQGADEKLFF
TRBJ1-1,NA,NA,TRBV29-1,TGCAGCGTTGAAGATCAGCCAAACACTGAAGCTTTCTTT,CSVEDQPNTEAFF
TRBJ1-1,many,TRBD1,TRBV7-3,TGTGCCAGCAGCTCAAATCCAGGGGGCACTGAAGCTTTCTTT,CASSSNPGGTEAFF
TRBJ1-5,NA,TRBD1,TRBV5-1,TGCGCCAGCAGCGCCGGGACAGGATACAATCAGCCCCAGCATTTT,CASSAGTGYNQPQHF
TRBJ1-1,many,TRBD1,TRBV9,TGTGCCAGCAGCGTACAGGGGGGCTACACTGAAGCTTTCTTT,CASSVQGGYTEAFF
TRBJ2-1,NA,TRBD1,TRBV29-1,TGCAGCGTGCGGGACAGGATATCCTACAATGAGCAGTTCTTC,CSVRDRISYNEQFF
TRBJ2-2,NA,NA,TRBV3-1,TGTGCCAGCAGCGGCCGATACACCGGGGAGCTGTTTTTT,CASSGRYTGELFF
TRBJ2-3,many,NA,TRBV7-2,TGTGCCAGCAGCCCTATCGGCTGGGCAAATACGCAGTATTTT,CASSPIGWANTQYF
TRBJ2-2,NA,NA,TRBV20-1,TGCAGTGCTAGCCCTGACGGGGCGGGCACCGGGGAGCTGTTTTTT,CSASPDGAGTGELFF
TRBJ1-1,NA,NA,TRBV29-1,TGCAGCGTCTCGCTAACCACTGAAGCTTTCTTT,CSVSLTTEAFF
TRBJ1-1,NA,NA,TRBV4-1,TGCGCCAGCAGCGAGCCAACAGGGTACACTGAAGCTTTCTTT,CASSEPTGYTEAFF
TRBJ2-2,many,NA,TRBV12-3/TRBV12-4,TGTGCCAGCAGTGGATCGGTTGGCACCGGGGAGCTGTTTTTT,CASSGSVGTGELFF
TRBJ2-5,medium-sized,NA,TRBV20-1,TGCAGTGCTATCAACCCCGCCCAAGAGACCCAGTACTTC,CSAINPAQETQYF
TRBJ2-5,many,TRBD1,TRBV20-1,TGCAGTGCGCCGGACAGGACCTTCCAAGAGACCCAGTACTTC,CSAPDRTFQETQYF
TRBJ2-7,NA,TRBD1,TRBV6-5,TGTGCCAGCAGTTTCACAGCAGGGGGCTTCTCCTACGAGCAGTACTTC,CASSFTAGGFSYEQYF
TRBJ2-1,many,TRBD1,TRBV28,TGTGCCAGCAGCACTTCGGGACAGGGAGTTGGCAATGAGCAGTTCTTC,CASSTSGQGVGNEQFF
TRBJ2-1,many,TRBD1,TRBV11-3,TGTGCCAGCAGCTGGAGGACAGGGGGCTCCTACAATGAGCAGTTCTTC,CASSWRTGGSYNEQFF
TRBJ2-7,many,NA,TRBV6-5,TGTGCCAGCAGTTACTCGACAGGGGAGGGCGAGCAGTACTTC,CASSYSTGEGEQYF
TRBJ2-1,NA,NA,TRBV7-9,TGTGCCAGCAGCCGAGGGCATTTCGGTGAGCAGTTCTTC,CASSRGHFGEQFF
TRBJ1-1,NA,NA,TRBV20-1,TGCAGTGCTAGAGACGGGACACCCGAAGCTTTCTTT,CSARDGTPEAFF
TRBJ1-1,few,TRBD1,TRBV11-3,TGTGCCAGCAGCCCAAGGACAGGGGACACTGAAGCTTTCTTT,CASSPRTGDTEAFF
TRBJ2-3,few,NA,TRBV7-9,TGTGCCAGCAGCTTAGCTGGGGACACAGATACGCAGTATTTT,CASSLAGDTDTQYF
TRBJ1-1,many,NA,TRBV7-2,TGTGCCAGCAGCCCGGGCAGTCCGTCTGAAGCTTTCTTT,CASSPGSPSEAFF
TRBJ2-1,few,TRBD2,TRBV14,TGTGCCAGCAGCCCGCGGGGGGGCCGCAATGAGCAGTTCTTC,CASSPRGGRNEQFF
TRBJ2-3,many,TRBD2,TRBV7-2,TGTGCCAGCAGCCACACGACTAGCGGGGTTACAGATACGCAGTATTTT,CASSHTTSGVTDTQYF
TRBJ2-3,NA,NA,TRBV20-1,TGCAGTGCTAGAGTCCCCGGTGACACAGATACGCAGTATTTT,CSARVPGDTDTQYF
TRBJ2-5,few,TRBD1,TRBV2,TGTGCCAGCAGTGAAAGATGGGGACAGTACCAAGAGACCCAGTACTTC,CASSERWGQYQETQYF
TRBJ2-7,NA,NA,TRBV29-1,TGCAGCGCAAGGGGTGGCGGGCAAGTCGTGAAGCAGTACTTC,CSARGGGQVVKQYF
TRBJ1-2,medium-sized,NA,TRBV2,TGTGCCAGCAGGGCCGATGGAAACTATGGCTACACCTTC,CASRADGNYGYTF
TRBJ1-1,NA,NA,TRBV2,TGTGCCAGCAGTGTCCAGCAGGGCGACCTGAAAGCTTTCTTT,CASSVQQGDLKAFF
TRBJ1-5,many,NA,TRBV30,TGTGCCTGGAGCGGGGCGGGGTCTAGCAATCAGCCCCAGCATTTT,CAWSGAGSSNQPQHF
TRBJ1-4,many,NA,TRBV11-2,TGTGCCAGCAGCTTAGATCGGGGCTCGATCGAACTGTTTTTT,CASSLDRGSIELFF
TRBJ2-2,NA,NA,TRBV7-2,TGTGCCAGCAGGGACATAACTCCGAACACCGGGGAGCTGTTTTTT,CASRDITPNTGELFF
TRBJ2-3,many,NA,TRBV20-1,TGCAGTGCTAGAGTTCGACCGATCGGGGTACAGGATACGCAGTATTTT,CSARVRPIGVQDTQYF
TRBJ2-7,few,NA,TRBV12-3/TRBV12-4,TGTGCCAGCAGTCCCCCCAGGGGGGCTTACGAGCAGTACTTC,CASSPPRGAYEQYF
TRBJ2-7,few,NA,TRBV12-3/TRBV12-4,TGTGCCAGCAGTTTGGAGGGGGTTACATCCGAGCAGTACTTC,CASSLEGVTSEQYF
TRBJ2-7,many,NA,TRBV5-6,TGTGCCAGCAGCTTCTACGGGGGCGCAGTCAACGAGCAGTACTTC,CASSFYGGAVNEQYF
TRBJ1-3,NA,NA,TRBV6-5,TGTGCCAGCAGTTACTCCCGGGACACTCATCACTCTGGAAACACCATATATTTT,CASSYSRDTHHSGNTIYF
TRBJ2-2,few,TRBD2,TRBV9,TGTGCCAGCAGCGTAGTCCCTAGCGGAAACACCGGGGAGCTGTTTTTT,CASSVVPSGNTGELFF
TRBJ2-1,medium-sized,NA,TRBV30,TGTGCCTGGACGGCGGCAGGGCATCGTGAGCAGTTCTTC,CAWTAAGHREQFF
TRBJ1-1,NA,NA,TRBV7-6,TGTGCCAGCAGCTTAAACGGGAACACTGAAGCTTTCTTT,CASSLNGNTEAFF
TRBJ1-1,few,TRBD1,TRBV20-1,TGCAGTGCTAGGGACAGGGAATCTGAAGCTTTCTTT,CSARDRESEAFF
TRBJ2-7,NA,TRBD1,TRBV5-1,TGCGCCAGCAGAGCCGGGACAGGGGCACCTAGAGAGCAGTACTTC,CASRAGTGAPREQYF